One TCR beta chain is described in this entry. The sample comes from a study of T-cell reconstitution after alpha-beta-depleted transplantation in children. Unique molecular identifiers were built into the TCRbeta library. TCRdb re-analysed the PCR reads in MiXCR, keeping a single row per CDR3 protein. The sample lists some 350,000 distinct CDR3 sequences, about a tenth occurring once. Germline CDR1 reads LGHNA; CDR2 reads YNFKEQ. The CDR3 is made up of 16 amino acids. Trimming took 0 bases from V and 0 from J, leaving 10 bases between them. Sequences were derived from PBMCs from the stem cell graft donor, sampled from the stem cell graft. The V gene is TRBV4-2, the J gene TRBJ2-3; maybe TRBD2 (5 bases). The TCR sequence derives from a human donor who donated a stem cell graft to a child with acute lymphoblastic leukemia. The chain's CDR3 is CASSQEGTGSTDTQYF. The DNA of the CDR3 is TGTGCCAGCAGCCAAGAGGGCACGGGGAGCACAGATACGCAGTATTTT.